This T cell receptor beta chain was identified during a study of blood T cell repertoires in COVID-19. Study information: Samples of COVID-19 (acute and convalescent) were obtained from the United States, Italy and Spain. Sources were T cells, B-cell-depleted T cells, or PBMCs; the material itself was cDNA or gDNA.

Original analysis: Amplification of reference gene primers provided the estimated nucleated cell counts. Using immunoSEQ multiplex PCR, the repertoire was profiled, and TCRdb retains in-frame clones only, with some absent. The V and J calls and the clone size are those of that table, but D and trimming were determined from the DNA. The sample carries approximately 240,000 clones, 82% recorded once. This clonotype was sampled from a woman of 80 years or more with active or convalescent COVID-19. Sequencing was carried out using peripheral blood.

The CDR3 DNA sequence: TGTGCCAGCAGCCCGAATCCAGGGGTTTCTAACTATGGCTACACCTTC. It yields the protein CASSPNPGVSNYGYTF. The chain recombines TRBV3-1 (or the pseudogene TRBV3-2) with TRBJ1-2, with D perhaps matching TRBD1 (6 bases). Per the germline V gene, CDR1 is LGHDT and CDR2 is YNNKEL (reference sequence). The CDR3 is 16 residues long. The V end was cut by 4 bases, the J end by 0 bases, with 15 bases between.